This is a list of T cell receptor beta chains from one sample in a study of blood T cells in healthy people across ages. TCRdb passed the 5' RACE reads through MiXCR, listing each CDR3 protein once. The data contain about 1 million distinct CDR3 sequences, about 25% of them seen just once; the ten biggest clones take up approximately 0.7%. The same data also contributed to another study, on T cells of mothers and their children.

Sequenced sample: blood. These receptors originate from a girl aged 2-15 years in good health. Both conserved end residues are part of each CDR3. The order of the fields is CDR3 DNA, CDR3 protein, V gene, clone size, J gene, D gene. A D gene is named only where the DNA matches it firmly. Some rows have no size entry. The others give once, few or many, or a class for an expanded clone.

TGCAGTGCTACTCCTCCCGGGCGGGAGTTCTATGAGCAGTTCTTC	CSATPPGREFYEQFF	TRBV20-1	.	TRBJ2-1	TRBD2
TGTGCCAGCAGTTCATCCGGGACAGGGCTTCTTTACGAGCAGTACTTC	CASSSSGTGLLYEQYF	TRBV28	.	TRBJ2-7	TRBD1
TGCGCCAGCCCTGGGAGGGGAAAGAGACTACGACCTCAAGCTTTCTTT	CASPGRGKRLRPQAFF	TRBV5-1	.	TRBJ1-1	.
TGTGCCAGCAAGGGGCCCAATGAGCAGTTCTTC	CASKGPNEQFF	TRBV11-3	few	TRBJ2-1	.
TGTGCCAGCAGTTTAGCGGGGGATAACACTGAAGCTTTCTTT	CASSLAGDNTEAFF	TRBV12-3/TRBV12-4	few	TRBJ1-1	.
TGTGCCAGCAGTTTCCGGCCCTCGGACAGCCCATCATACAATGAGCAGTTCTTC	CASSFRPSDSPSYNEQFF	TRBV28	.	TRBJ2-1	.
TGCAGCGGGGGGCAGAGCCATGGCTACACCTTC	CSGGQSHGYTF	TRBV29-1	once	TRBJ1-2	.
TGTGCCAGCAGTGATTCTTCAGATACGCAGTATTTT	CASSDSSDTQYF	TRBV6-1	few	TRBJ2-3	.
TGCAGTGCTAGAGTCAGGGGATTACAGACAGATACGCAGTATTTT	CSARVRGLQTDTQYF	TRBV20-1	.	TRBJ2-3	.
TGTGCCAGCAGCCCCACCGGGACTAGATCCACCAAAGAGACCCAGTACTTC	CASSPTGTRSTKETQYF	TRBV7-3	.	TRBJ2-5	TRBD2
TGTGCCTGTCAAGGTCAGCGGGAGGCTCAAGAGACCCAGTACTTC	CACQGQREAQETQYF	TRBV6-6	few	TRBJ2-5	TRBD2
TGCAGCCTTCAAGGGACGGACCAAGAGACCCAGTACTTC	CSLQGTDQETQYF	TRBV29-1	.	TRBJ2-5	.
TGTGCCAGCAGTTGGGACAAGGGAGGGACCCAGTACTTC	CASSWDKGGTQYF	TRBV27	few	TRBJ2-5	.
TGTGCCAGCTACGGCCTCTCCCACGAGCAGTACTTC	CASYGLSHEQYF	TRBV28	few	TRBJ2-7	.
TGTGCCAGCGAAGTGGTAGGGGGCTACGAGCAGTACTTC	CASEVVGGYEQYF	TRBV6-1	.	TRBJ2-7	.
TGTGCCAGCAGCGCAGGGGTATTGAACACTGAAGCTTTCTTT	CASSAGVLNTEAFF	TRBV11-3	.	TRBJ1-1	.
TGCGCCAGCAGCCAAGGGAGGAACAGGGATGAGACCCAGTACTTC	CASSQGRNRDETQYF	TRBV4-1	.	TRBJ2-5	.
TGTGCCAGCAGCCCGTGGGCGGCGAACACTGAAGCTTTCTTT	CASSPWAANTEAFF	TRBV7-2	.	TRBJ1-1	.
TGCAGCGTTGTAGGTTATCGGGGCTCCTACGAGCAGTACTTC	CSVVGYRGSYEQYF	TRBV29-1	.	TRBJ2-7	.
TGTGCCAGCAGCTTGATGGGAGGGGGAGGCAATGAGCAGTTCTTC	CASSLMGGGGNEQFF	TRBV7-3	.	TRBJ2-1	.
TGTGCCAGCAGTGATAAAGTGGGCTTCTATCAGCCCCAGCATTTT	CASSDKVGFYQPQHF	TRBV2	.	TRBJ1-5	.
TGTGCCAGCAGCACGCTAGCGGGAGGGACCCACGAGCAGTACTTC	CASSTLAGGTHEQYF	TRBV6-4	few	TRBJ2-7	TRBD2
TGTGCCAGCAGCTTAGGGTCAGTAGCGGGAGGGGGCGGAGAGCAGTTCTTC	CASSLGSVAGGGGEQFF	TRBV7-8	.	TRBJ2-1	TRBD2
TGTGCCAGCAGTTACATTATTAGGTCTCTCGGACCGGGGAATCAGCCCCAGCATTTT	CASSYIIRSLGPGNQPQHF	TRBV6-6	.	TRBJ1-5	.
TGTGCCAGCAGTTCCAATGACAGGACGAACACCGGGGAGCTGTTTTTT	CASSSNDRTNTGELFF	TRBV27	.	TRBJ2-2	.
TGTGCCAGCAGTTACTCGGACAGGGATCGTAGGCCCCAGCATTTT	CASSYSDRDRRPQHF	TRBV6-2/TRBV6-3	few	TRBJ1-5	TRBD1
TGTGCCAGCAGTTTCGTGGGGGGCCTTGCAACTAATGAAAAACTGTTTTTT	CASSFVGGLATNEKLFF	TRBV28	few	TRBJ1-4	.
TGTGCCAGCAGCTTAGCCGAAAACAGGGTTTATGATAATGGGCAGTTCTTC	CASSLAENRVYDNGQFF	TRBV7-8	.	TRBJ2-1	.
TGTGCCAGCAGTTACGATGTCGGGACTCCAGAGACCCAGTACTTC	CASSYDVGTPETQYF	TRBV6-5	.	TRBJ2-5	.
TGTGCCAGCAGTTCGCCGGGACTAGCTGATGAGCAGTACTTC	CASSSPGLADEQYF	TRBV12-3/TRBV12-4	few	TRBJ2-7	TRBD2
TGCAGCGTGGGGCCCAAGTTGAACACTGAAGCTTTCTTT	CSVGPKLNTEAFF	TRBV29-1	once	TRBJ1-1	.
TGCGCCAGCAGCCCTTACGTAGCGGGGGGGCACGAGCAGTACTTC	CASSPYVAGGHEQYF	TRBV5-1	.	TRBJ2-7	TRBD2
TGTGCTAGTGGTTTCAATACCGGACATGAGCAGTTCTTC	CASGFNTGHEQFF	TRBV12-5	few	TRBJ2-1	.
TGCAGCGTGGGGTTCCCGGGGGCTTTCTTT	CSVGFPGAFF	TRBV29-1	few	TRBJ1-1	.
TGTGCCAGCAGCCTAGGGGACTCCCGGAACGGCTACACCTTC	CASSLGDSRNGYTF	TRBV4-2	.	TRBJ1-2	.
TGCAGCGTTGAAGTATGGAACAGGGATTCGGAGGAGACCCAGTACTTC	CSVEVWNRDSEETQYF	TRBV29-1	.	TRBJ2-5	.
TGTGCCAGCAGTTACGTGGCAGCCCATGGCTACACCTTC	CASSYVAAHGYTF	TRBV6-2/TRBV6-3	.	TRBJ1-2	.